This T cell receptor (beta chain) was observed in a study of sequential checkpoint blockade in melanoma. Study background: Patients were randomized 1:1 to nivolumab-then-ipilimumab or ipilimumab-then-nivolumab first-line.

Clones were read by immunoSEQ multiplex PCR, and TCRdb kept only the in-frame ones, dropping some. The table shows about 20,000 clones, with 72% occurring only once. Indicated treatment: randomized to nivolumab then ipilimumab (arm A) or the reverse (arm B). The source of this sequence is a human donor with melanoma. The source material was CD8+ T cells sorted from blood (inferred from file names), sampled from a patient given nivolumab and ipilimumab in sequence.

The CDR3 sequence is CASSASGFLYEQYF. The CDR3 nucleotides read TGTGCCAGCAGCGCTAGCGGGTTCTTGTACGAGCAGTACTTC. This chain uses TRBV11-3 with TRBJ2-7, with 8 positions matching TRBD2. Germline lookup yields CDR1 SGHNT and CDR2 YENEEA. Unmatched junction bases numbered 7, after V lost 5 bases and J lost 4 bases. CDR3 size: 14 residues.